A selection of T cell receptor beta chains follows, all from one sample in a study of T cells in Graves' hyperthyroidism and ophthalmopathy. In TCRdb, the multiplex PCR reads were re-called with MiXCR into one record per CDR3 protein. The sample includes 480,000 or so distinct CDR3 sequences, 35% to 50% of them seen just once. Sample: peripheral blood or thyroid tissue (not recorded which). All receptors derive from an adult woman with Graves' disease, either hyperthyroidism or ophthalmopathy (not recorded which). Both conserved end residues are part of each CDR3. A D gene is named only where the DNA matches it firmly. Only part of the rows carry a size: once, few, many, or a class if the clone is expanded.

TGCGCCAGCAGCCCTCACACCAACAGGGGGGCTAACTATGGCTACACCTTC | CASSPHTNRGANYGYTF | TRBJ1-2 | TRBD1 | 17 | TRBV7-9 | -
TGTGCCAGACAGGGAATTTCACCCCTCCACTTT | CARQGISPLHF | TRBJ1-6 | - | 11 | TRBV11-2 | -
TGCGCCAGCAGTACGGGCGATGAGCAGTTCTTC | CASSTGDEQFF | TRBJ2-1 | - | 11 | TRBV5-1 | -
TGCGCCAGCAGCTCCTCCGCTCCTTCTCGAGAAAAACTGTTTTTT | CASSSSAPSREKLFF | TRBJ1-4 | - | 15 | TRBV5-1 | many
TGTGCCAGCAGCATGGAGGGACAGGGCTTGCAGACCCAGTACTTC | CASSMEGQGLQTQYF | TRBJ2-5 | TRBD1 | 15 | TRBV5-5 | -
TGCAGTGCGTCTGGGGCCGCCTTTAATTCACCCCTCCACTTT | CSASGAAFNSPLHF | TRBJ1-6 | - | 14 | TRBV20-1 | -
TGTGCCAGCAGTTTTATCAGGGGTGAAGCTTTCTTT | CASSFIRGEAFF | TRBJ1-1 | - | 12 | TRBV28 | few
TGCGCCATAGAAGGACAGGGGAAGGAGACCCAGTACTTC | CAIEGQGKETQYF | TRBJ2-5 | TRBD1 | 13 | TRBV10-2 | -
TGTGCCAGCAGCTTCAGAGAAGGCTATGGCTACACCTTC | CASSFREGYGYTF | TRBJ1-2 | - | 13 | TRBV5-6 | many
TGCAGTGCTAGAACCCACGGGGGCTTTGACACTGAAGCTTTCTTT | CSARTHGGFDTEAFF | TRBJ1-1 | - | 15 | TRBV20-1 | -